This T cell receptor (beta chain) came from a study of regulatory T cells in long-lasting Graves disease. Time point of the sample: persistent/refractory GD, antithyroid drugs over 5 years with positive TRAb. The authors made the TCR library using RNA they extracted from PBMCs. Doctors identified Graves' disease using the American Thyroid Association guidelines. A roughly 9-milliliter sample of peripheral blood was drawn into EDTA tubes. This clonotype was observed a few times. Antigen: not known. Arm-PCR of CDR3 regions and iRepertoire HTBI primers were used to build TCR beta libraries. Via MiXCR, TCRdb re-called the multiplex PCR reads, giving one row per CDR3 protein. In the table there are 500,000 to 800,000 distinct CDR3 sequences, approximately 31% of which are singletons. The V gene end was trimmed by 4 bases and the J gene end by 2 bases; junction bases not matched to a gene: 7. CDR1 SGHRS and CDR2 YFSETQ come from the germline V gene. The CDR3 runs to 15 residues.

General study results and limits: Persistent disease exhibited a predilection for TRBV28, TRBJ1-2 and TRBJ2-5. Persistent cases of Graves' showed reduced TCR diversity relative to newly diagnosed patients.

This clonotype was obtained from a female donor with Graves disease. V is TRBV5-1 and J is TRBJ2-7; 9 bases match TRBD1. The source material was peripheral blood mononuclear cells (PBMCs), sampled when the disease was refractory, from a patient treated with antithyroid drugs. The CDR3 loop is CASSDVQGATYEQYF. The DNA of the CDR3 is TGCGCCAGCAGCGACGTACAGGGGGCCACCTACGAGCAGTACTTC.